This TCR beta chain was recorded in a study of blood T cell repertoires in COVID-19. Study overall: Sites across the United States, Italy and Spain contributed samples from acute and convalescent COVID-19. From T cells, B-cell-depleted T cells, or PBMCs came the material, which was cDNA or gDNA.

CDR3 length: 14 residues. V was clipped by 2 bases and J by 2 bases, with 11 bases between them. CDR1 and CDR2 (germline): SGHKS, YYEKEE (reference sequence). The authors' processing: Estimation of nucleated cell counts relied on the amplification of reference gene primers. Method: immunoSEQ multiplex PCR; TCRdb's copy keeps in-frame clones and lacks some. V, J and clone size are those of that table, while D and trimming were read from the DNA. The sample lists just under 250,000 clones, about 86% occurring once. Input material: peripheral blood. The gene calls are TRBV5-5 and TRBJ2-7, with a weak D call TRBD1 (5 bases). This clonotype was obtained from a woman between 25 and 40 years old who had recovered from COVID-19. The CDR3 DNA follows: TGTGCCAGCAGCTTACCAGGGCTCCCCTACGAGCAGTACTTC. Amino acids: CASSLPGLPYEQYF.